Described below is a single T cell receptor beta chain sequence and its context. Antigen: not known. This record belongs to a study of cytomegalovirus exposure and HLA in healthy donors. Study observations and caveats: Over 150 TCR beta chains were listed as cytomegalovirus-associated.

Only in-frame clones appear in the TCRdb table, and some are missing; sequencing was by immunoSEQ multiplex PCR. The table records approximately 90,000 clones, 95% to 98% of them present only once. Germline V gene sequence: CDR1 MNHNS, CDR2 SASEGT. V was pared by 3 bases and J by 4 bases, with 18 bases between. This CDR3 contains 16 residues. The source material was PBMCs. The TCR originated in a man aged 18 to 29 in good health and CMV-seronegative. The rearrangement joins TRBV6-1 to TRBJ2-5; D possibly corresponds to TRBD2 (7 bases). The DNA of the CDR3 is TGTGCCAGCAGTGACTGGGGGGGCTCTAGCCGAGAGACCCAGTACTTC. Translation: CASSDWGGSSRETQYF.